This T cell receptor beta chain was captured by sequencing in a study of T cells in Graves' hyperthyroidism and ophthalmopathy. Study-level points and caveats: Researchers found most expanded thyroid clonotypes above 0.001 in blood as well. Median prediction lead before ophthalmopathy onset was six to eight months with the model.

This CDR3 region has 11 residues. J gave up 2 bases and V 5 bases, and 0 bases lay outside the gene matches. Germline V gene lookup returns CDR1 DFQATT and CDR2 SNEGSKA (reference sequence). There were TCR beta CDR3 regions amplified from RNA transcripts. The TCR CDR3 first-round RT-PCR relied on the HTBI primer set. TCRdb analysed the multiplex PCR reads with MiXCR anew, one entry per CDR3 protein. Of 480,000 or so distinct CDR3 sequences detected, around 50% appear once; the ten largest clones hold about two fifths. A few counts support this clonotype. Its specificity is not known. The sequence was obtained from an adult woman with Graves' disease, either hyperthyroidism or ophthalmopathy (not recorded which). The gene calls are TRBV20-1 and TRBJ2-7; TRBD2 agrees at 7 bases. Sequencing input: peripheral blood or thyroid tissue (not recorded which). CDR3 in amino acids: CSAAGAYEQYF. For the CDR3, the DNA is TGCAGTGCTGCGGGGGCCTACGAGCAGTACTTC.